One and the same sample provided the 20 T cell receptor beta chains below, sequenced in a study of OX40 agonist ivuxolimab in advanced cancers. This table comes from immunoSEQ multiplex PCR, and its TCRdb copy is limited to in-frame clones, with some not included. The sample includes about 56,000 clones, 70% to 85% of them seen just once. Sequences were derived from CD4+ or CD8+ T cells sorted from blood, sampled in a trial of the OX40 agonist ivuxolimab. The receptors shown here come from an adult with an advanced solid tumor such as melanoma, head and neck, liver or kidney cancer.

The chain recombines TRBV9 with TRBJ2-7; no firm D call. The V gene's germline CDR1 is SGDLS and CDR2 YYNGEE. The V gene lost 4 bases and the J gene lost 0 bases, with 17 bases spanning the gap. The CDR3 has 16 residues. This CDR3 is CASSPLSATSSYEQYF. The CDR3 DNA follows: TGTGCCAGCAGCCCCCTCTCCGCCACCAGCTCCTACGAGCAGTACTTC.

This chain connects TRBV7-9 to TRBJ2-5; TRBD2 agrees at 11 bases. The V gene end was trimmed by 2 bases and the J gene end by 5 bases; junction bases not matched to a gene: 7. Per germline, CDR1 SEHNR and CDR2 FQNEAQ (reference sequence). CDR3 length: 16 amino acids. CDR3 amino acids: CASSLRVPSGGETQYF. The CDR3 DNA is TGTGCCAGCAGCTTAAGGGTACCTAGCGGGGGGGAGACCCAGTACTTC.

V usage is TRBV29-1 and J usage is TRBJ2-3; maybe TRBD2 (5 bases). The CDR3 is 13 amino acids. Trimming left V 1 base short and J 5 bases short, with 10 bases between. Germline-derived CDR1 and CDR2 are SQVTM and ANQGSEA. The CDR3 reads CSVEGVREDTQYF. The CDR3, as DNA: TGCAGCGTTGAAGGAGTACGGGAAGATACGCAGTATTTT.

V and J are TRBV6-5 and TRBJ2-7; possible D gene TRBD1, 5 bases. The ends were cut back, 5 bases at V and 1 base at J, with 12 bases in the middle. The CDR3 totals 14 residues. Germline CDR1 and CDR2: MNHEY and SVGAGI. CDR3 residues: CASSNRQGSYEQYF. In nucleotides, the CDR3 is TGTGCCAGCAGTAACCGGCAGGGATCCTACGAGCAGTACTTC.

The chain is built from TRBV29-1 and TRBJ1-1; the match to TRBD1 covers 9 bases. Trimming took 7 bases from V and 4 from J; bases not matched to a gene: 10. Per germline, CDR1 SQVTM and CDR2 ANQGSEA. The CDR3 consists of 14 residues. The CDR3 loop reads CSGALGQGITEAFF. DNA of the CDR3: TGCAGCGGGGCATTGGGACAGGGAATCACTGAAGCTTTCTTT.

V usage is TRBV2 and J usage is TRBJ1-6, with a weak D call TRBD1 (6 bases). Germline assignment: CDR1 SNHLY and CDR2 FYNNEI. Trimming stripped 6 bases from V and 7 bases from J, with 13 bases between. The CDR3 consists of 14 residues. CDR3 nucleotide sequence: TGTGCCAGCAGCGAACAGGGTGGGAATTCACCCCTCCACTTT. It codes for CASSEQGGNSPLHF.

The chain couples TRBV2 to TRBJ2-7; D gene uncertain. This CDR3 contains 11 residues. Per germline, CDR1 SNHLY and CDR2 FYNNEI. Trimming left V 7 bases short and J 3 bases short, with 7 bases between. CDR3 region: CASNQFYEQYF. Written as DNA, the CDR3 is TGTGCCAGCAACCAATTCTACGAGCAGTACTTC.

The chain carries TRBV5-4 and TRBJ2-7; 8 nucleotides line up with TRBD2. The ends lost 5 bases at V and 3 bases at J; junction bases unmatched: 4. CDR1 and CDR2 (germline): SGHNT, YYREEE (reference sequence). The length of the CDR3 is 13 residues. The DNA of the CDR3 is TGTGCCAGCAGGAGGACTAGCAGCTACGAGCAGTACTTC. As protein: CASRRTSSYEQYF.

CDR3 DNA sequence: TGCAGCGCCGAAGGCCTCAAGGGGGTGGGGACTGAAGCTTTCTTT. Translated, it gives CSAEGLKGVGTEAFF. This sequence joins TRBV29-1 and TRBJ1-1, with a possible D match to TRBD1 (6 bases). Looked up from germline, CDR1 is SQVTM and CDR2 is ANQGSEA. V lost 7 bases to trimming and J lost 5 bases, with 23 bases between them. This CDR3 contains 15 residues.

CDR3 sequence: CASSLEGQGHRNEQFF. The CDR3 region has the DNA TGCGCCAGCAGCTTGGAAGGCCAGGGACACCGAAATGAGCAGTTCTTC. The V and J genes are TRBV5-1 and TRBJ2-1, with D perhaps TRBD1 (6 bases). Germline V gene lookup returns CDR1 SGHRS and CDR2 YFSETQ. The CDR3 has 16 amino acids. The V and J ends lost 0 bases and 7 bases respectively, with 17 bases between them.

The chain recombines TRBV19 with TRBJ2-2; 10 positions match TRBD1. The germline V gene has CDR1 LNHDA and CDR2 SQIVND (reference sequence). V shed 6 bases and J 6 bases; nucleotides not matched to a gene: 10. The CDR3 loop spans 16 amino acids. The CDR3 sequence is CASRTVRGTGAGELFF. As DNA, the CDR3 is TGTGCCAGTAGAACAGTCCGGGGGACAGGGGCCGGGGAGCTGTTTTTT.

The V and J genes are TRBV28 and TRBJ1-1; D is undetermined. Germline loops: CDR1 MDHEN, CDR2 SYDVKM. Trimming pared 5 bases from V and 2 bases from J, leaving 9 bases between. There are 13 residues in the CDR3. The CDR3 DNA sequence: TGTGCCAGCAGTCAGGAAATTAACACTGAAGCTTTCTTT. Protein: CASSQEINTEAFF. Drawing the rest from reference TRBV28 and TRBJ1-1, the complete variable domain is DVKVTQSSRYLVKRTGEKVFLECVQDMDHENMFWYRQDPGLGLRLIYFSYDVKMKEKGDIPEGYSVSREKKERFSLILESASTNQTSMYLCASSQEINTEAFFGQGTRLTVV.

J is TRBJ2-7 and V is TRBV27, with no clear D. The V and J ends lost 4 bases and 0 bases respectively, with 10 bases between them. Germline V CDR1 and CDR2: MNHEY, SMNVEV (reference sequence). The length of the CDR3 is 14 residues. This CDR3 is CASSSRRSSYEQYF. CDR3 DNA sequence: TGTGCCAGCAGTTCGCGGAGAAGCTCCTACGAGCAGTACTTC.

The J gene is TRBJ2-4, the V gene TRBV19; 11 nucleotides match TRBD1. V lost 6 bases and J lost 0; bases outside the gene matches: 10. The CDR3 runs to 18 residues. Germline V gives CDR1 LNHDA, CDR2 SQIVND (reference sequence). CDR3 bases: TGTGCCAGTAGCCCCTTTCCGGGACAGGGGGTAGCCAAAAACATTCAGTACTTC. This codes for CASSPFPGQGVAKNIQYF.

The chain employs TRBV5-1 and TRBJ2-6, with D hard to call. Germline V CDR1 and CDR2: SGHRS, YFSETQ. The CDR3 has 18 amino acids. V lost 4 bases, J lost 0 bases, and 17 bases lay in between. The CDR3 spells CASSAAPTLSSGANVLTF. The CDR3 DNA follows: TGCGCCAGCAGCGCGGCCCCTACCCTCTCCTCTGGGGCCAACGTCCTGACTTTC.

This chain uses TRBV10-2 with TRBJ2-5; D may match TRBD1 or TRBD2 (5 bases each). V was trimmed by 4 bases and J by 1 base, leaving 13 bases between them. The CDR3 loop spans 15 amino acids. The germline CDR1 and CDR2 sequences are WSHSY and SAAADI. CDR3 region: CASSGSGALQETQYF. The DNA for the CDR3 is TGCGCCAGCAGTGGATCCGGGGCCCTCCAAGAGACCCAGTACTTC.

This sequence joins TRBV10-1 and TRBJ2-3; 9 bases fit TRBD1. After removal of 6 bases from V and 5 bases from J, the junction contained 9 bases not matched to a gene. The CDR3 has 15 residues. Germline CDR1 WNHNN, CDR2 SYGVQD (reference sequence). The CDR3 DNA reads TGCGCCAGCAGCACGGACAGGGGATGGGAAGATACGCAGTATTTT. It translates to CASSTDRGWEDTQYF.

This chain connects TRBV5-1 to TRBJ2-2; 9 nucleotides line up with TRBD2. This CDR3 spans 15 amino acids. Germline CDR1 and CDR2: SGHRS and YFSETQ. V dropped 5 bases and J dropped 6; count of bases not matched to a gene: 8. CDR3 sequence (DNA): TGCGCCAGCAGACCGCGACTAGCGGCGGCCGGGGAGCTGTTTTTT. Protein sequence: CASRPRLAAAGELFF.

This sequence joins TRBV10-1 and TRBJ2-4; TRBD2 matches at 7 bases. J lost 6 bases, V lost 5 bases, and 7 bases had no gene match. There are 14 residues in the CDR3. The V gene's germline CDR1 is WNHNN and CDR2 SYGVQD (reference sequence). CDR3 sequence: CASSNRTRGNIQYF. As DNA, the CDR3 is TGCGCCAGCAGTAACCGGACTAGGGGAAACATTCAGTACTTC.

The gene calls are TRBV29-1 and TRBJ1-5; 10 bases line up with TRBD1. The CDR3 runs 16 residues. Germline V gene data show CDR1 as SQVTM and CDR2 as ANQGSEA. Trimming removed 5 bases from V and 2 bases from J; junction bases left unmatched: 9. The CDR3 region has the DNA TGCAGCGTTACCCCCGGGACAGGGGCGGGCAATCAGCCCCAGCATTTT. Translating it yields CSVTPGTGAGNQPQHF.